The clone carrying this T cell receptor (beta chain) was seen only once. The entry originates in a study of blood T cell repertoires in COVID-19. Study at large: COVID-19 samples, acute and convalescent, were from the United States, Italy and Spain. PBMCs, B-cell-depleted T cells, or T cells provided the cDNA or gDNA that made up the material.

The CDR3 consists of 13 residues. Deletions cut 1 base from V and 7 bases from J, with 8 bases between. CDR1 and CDR2 from the germline V gene are SGHTA and FQGNSA. How the authors handled the data: Cell counts per sample came from amplifying reference gene primers. Measured with immunoSEQ multiplex PCR; TCRdb has only the in-frame clones, and not every one. V and J calls and clone size are those listed in that table; D and trimming were worked out from the DNA. Counted here are roughly 60,000 clones, about 81% occurring once; the ten biggest clones make up more than 12%. The TCR originated in an elderly man with acute or convalescent COVID-19. The chain recombines TRBV7-2 with TRBJ1-5; no reliable D call. The specimen was peripheral blood. This chain's CDR3 is CASSLELPQPQHF. The CDR3, as DNA: TGTGCCAGCAGCTTAGAACTGCCCCAGCCCCAGCATTTT.